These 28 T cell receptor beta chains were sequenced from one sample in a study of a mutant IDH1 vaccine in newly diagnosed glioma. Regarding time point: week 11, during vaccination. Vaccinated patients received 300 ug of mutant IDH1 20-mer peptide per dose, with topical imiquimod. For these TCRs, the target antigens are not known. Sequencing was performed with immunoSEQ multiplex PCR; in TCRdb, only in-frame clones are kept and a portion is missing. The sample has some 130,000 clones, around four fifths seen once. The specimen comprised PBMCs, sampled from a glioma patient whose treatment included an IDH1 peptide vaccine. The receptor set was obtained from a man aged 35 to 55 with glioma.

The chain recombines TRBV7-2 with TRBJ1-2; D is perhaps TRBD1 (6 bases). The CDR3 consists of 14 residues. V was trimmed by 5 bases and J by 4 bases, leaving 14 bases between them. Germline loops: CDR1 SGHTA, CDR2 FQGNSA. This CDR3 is CASSPAGAGYGYTF. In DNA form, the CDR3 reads TGTGCCAGCAGCCCGGCGGGGGCTGGCTATGGCTACACCTTC.

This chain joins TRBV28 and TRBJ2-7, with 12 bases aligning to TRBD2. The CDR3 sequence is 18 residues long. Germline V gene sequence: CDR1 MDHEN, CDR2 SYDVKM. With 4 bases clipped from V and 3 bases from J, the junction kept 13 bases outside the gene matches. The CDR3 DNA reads TGTGCCAGCAGTTCCCCTGGATCTAGCGGGAGGGGGTACTACGAGCAGTACTTC. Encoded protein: CASSSPGSSGRGYYEQYF.

The CDR3 spells CASSQEGAGTDGYTF. DNA of the CDR3: TGTGCCAGCAGCCAAGAAGGGGCCGGAACCGATGGCTACACCTTC. V gene TRBV4-2 combines with J gene TRBJ1-2; weak D call: TRBD1 (5 bases). This CDR3 has 15 residues. V lost 0 bases and J lost 6, with 14 bases in between. Germline-derived CDR1 and CDR2 are LGHNA and YNFKEQ.

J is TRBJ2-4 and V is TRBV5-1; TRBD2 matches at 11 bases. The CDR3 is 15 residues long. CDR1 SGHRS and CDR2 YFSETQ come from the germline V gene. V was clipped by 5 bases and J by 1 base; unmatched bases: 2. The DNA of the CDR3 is TGCGCCAGCAGTTGGACTAGCGGGGCCAAAAACATTCAGTACTTC. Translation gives CASSWTSGAKNIQYF.

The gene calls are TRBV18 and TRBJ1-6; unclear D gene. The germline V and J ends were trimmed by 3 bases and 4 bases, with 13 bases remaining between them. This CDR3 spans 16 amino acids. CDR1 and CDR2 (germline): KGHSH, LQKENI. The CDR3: CASSPLGSPYNSPLHF. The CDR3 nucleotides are TGTGCCAGCTCACCCCTGGGCAGTCCTTATAATTCACCCCTCCACTTT.

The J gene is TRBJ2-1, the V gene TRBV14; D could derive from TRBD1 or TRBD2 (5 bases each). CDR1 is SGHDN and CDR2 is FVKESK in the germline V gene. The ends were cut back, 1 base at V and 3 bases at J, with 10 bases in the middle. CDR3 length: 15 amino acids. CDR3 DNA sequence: TGTGCCAGCAGCCAAGGAGGGGTGAGCTACAATGAGCAGTTCTTC. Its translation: CASSQGGVSYNEQFF.

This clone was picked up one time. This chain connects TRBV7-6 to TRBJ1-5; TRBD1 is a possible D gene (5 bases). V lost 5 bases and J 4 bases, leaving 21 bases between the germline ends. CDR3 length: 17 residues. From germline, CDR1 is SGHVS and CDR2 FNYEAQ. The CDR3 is CASSPPRGVLGNQPQHF. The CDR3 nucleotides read TGTGCCAGCAGCCCGCCACGGGGGGTCCTCGGTAATCAGCCCCAGCATTTT. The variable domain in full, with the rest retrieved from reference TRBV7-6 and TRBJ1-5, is GAGVSQSPRYKVTKRGQDVALRCDPISGHVSLYWYRQALGQGPEFLTYFNYEAQQDKSGLPNDRFSAERPEGSISTLTIQRTEQRDSAMYRCASSPPRGVLGNQPQHFGDGTRLSIL.

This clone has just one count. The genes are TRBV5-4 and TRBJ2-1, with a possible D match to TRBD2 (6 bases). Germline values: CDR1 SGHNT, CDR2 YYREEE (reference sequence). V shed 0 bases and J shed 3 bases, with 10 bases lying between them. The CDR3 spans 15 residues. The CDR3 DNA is TGTGCCAGCAGCTTGGGTAGCGGAGGCTACAATGAGCAGTTCTTC. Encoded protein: CASSLGSGGYNEQFF.

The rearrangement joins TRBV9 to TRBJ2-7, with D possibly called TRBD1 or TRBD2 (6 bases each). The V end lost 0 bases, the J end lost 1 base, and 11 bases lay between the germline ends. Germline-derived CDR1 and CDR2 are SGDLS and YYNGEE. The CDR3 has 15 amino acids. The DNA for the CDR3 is TGTGCCAGCAGCGTAGGGCAGGGGAGGTCCTACGAGCAGTACTTC. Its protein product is CASSVGQGRSYEQYF. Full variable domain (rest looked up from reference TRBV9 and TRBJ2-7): DSGVTQTPKHLITATGQRVTLRCSPRSGDLSVYWYQQSLDQGLQFLIQYYNGEERAKGNILERFSAQQFPDLHSELNLSSLELGDSALYFCASSVGQGRSYEQYFGPGTRLTVT.

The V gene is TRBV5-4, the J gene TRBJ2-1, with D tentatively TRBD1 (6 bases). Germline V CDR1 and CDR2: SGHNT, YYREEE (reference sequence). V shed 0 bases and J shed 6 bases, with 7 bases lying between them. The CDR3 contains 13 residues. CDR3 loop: CASSLGQVNEQFF. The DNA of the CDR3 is TGTGCCAGCAGCTTGGGACAGGTCAATGAGCAGTTCTTC.

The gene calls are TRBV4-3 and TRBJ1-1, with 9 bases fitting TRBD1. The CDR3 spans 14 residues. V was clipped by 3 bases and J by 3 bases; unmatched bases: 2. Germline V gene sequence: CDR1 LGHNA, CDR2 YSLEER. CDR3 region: CASSHDRGDTEAFF. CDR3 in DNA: TGCGCCAGCAGCCACGACAGGGGGGACACTGAAGCTTTCTTT.

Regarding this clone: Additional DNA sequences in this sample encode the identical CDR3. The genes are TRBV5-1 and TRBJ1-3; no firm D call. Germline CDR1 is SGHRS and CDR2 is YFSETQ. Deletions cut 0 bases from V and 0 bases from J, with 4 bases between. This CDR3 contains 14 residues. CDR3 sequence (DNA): TGCGCCAGCAGCTTGGGGGACTCTGGAAACACCATATATTTT. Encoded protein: CASSLGDSGNTIYF.

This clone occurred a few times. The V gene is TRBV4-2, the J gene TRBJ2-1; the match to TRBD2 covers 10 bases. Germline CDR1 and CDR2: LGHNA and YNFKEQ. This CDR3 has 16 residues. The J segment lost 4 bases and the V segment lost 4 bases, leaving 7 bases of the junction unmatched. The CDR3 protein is CASSLTLAGAYNEQFF. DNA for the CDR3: TGTGCCAGCAGCCTAACCCTAGCGGGAGCTTACAATGAGCAGTTCTTC.

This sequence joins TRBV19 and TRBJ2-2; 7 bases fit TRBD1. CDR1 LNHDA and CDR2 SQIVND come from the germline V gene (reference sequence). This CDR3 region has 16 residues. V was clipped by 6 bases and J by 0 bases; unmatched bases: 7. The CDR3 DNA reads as TGTGCCAGTAGAGTCAGTGGACAGGCGAACACCGGGGAGCTGTTTTTT. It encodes CASRVSGQANTGELFF.

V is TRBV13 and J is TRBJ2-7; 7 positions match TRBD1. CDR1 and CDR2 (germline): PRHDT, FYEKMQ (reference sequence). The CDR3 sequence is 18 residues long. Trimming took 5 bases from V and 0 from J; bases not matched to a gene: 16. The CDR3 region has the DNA TGTGCCAGCAGCCCCCAGGGGGACGGGTGGGTCCCCTCCTACGAGCAGTACTTC. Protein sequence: CASSPQGDGWVPSYEQYF.

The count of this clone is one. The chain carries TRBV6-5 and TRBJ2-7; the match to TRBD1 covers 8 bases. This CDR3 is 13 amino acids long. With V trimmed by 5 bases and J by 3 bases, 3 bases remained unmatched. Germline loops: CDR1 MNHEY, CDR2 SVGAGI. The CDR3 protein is CASSGDRIYEQYF. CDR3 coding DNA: TGTGCCAGCAGTGGGGACAGGATCTACGAGCAGTACTTC.

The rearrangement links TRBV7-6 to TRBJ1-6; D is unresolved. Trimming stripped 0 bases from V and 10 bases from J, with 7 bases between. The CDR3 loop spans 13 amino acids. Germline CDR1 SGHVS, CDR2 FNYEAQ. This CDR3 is CASSLAEVSPLHF. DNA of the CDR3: TGTGCCAGCAGCTTAGCGGAGGTCTCACCCCTCCACTTT.

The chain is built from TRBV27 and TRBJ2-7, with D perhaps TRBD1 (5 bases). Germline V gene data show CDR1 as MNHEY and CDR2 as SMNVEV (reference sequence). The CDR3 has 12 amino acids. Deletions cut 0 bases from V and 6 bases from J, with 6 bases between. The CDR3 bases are TGTGCCAGCAGTTTATCAGGGGCCGAGCAGTACTTC. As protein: CASSLSGAEQYF.

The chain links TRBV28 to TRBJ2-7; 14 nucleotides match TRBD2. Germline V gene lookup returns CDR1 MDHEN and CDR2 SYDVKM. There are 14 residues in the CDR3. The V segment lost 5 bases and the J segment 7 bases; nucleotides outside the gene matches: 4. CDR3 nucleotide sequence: TGTGCCAGCAGTCCGGGACTAGCGGGAGTTGAGCAGTACTTC. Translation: CASSPGLAGVEQYF.

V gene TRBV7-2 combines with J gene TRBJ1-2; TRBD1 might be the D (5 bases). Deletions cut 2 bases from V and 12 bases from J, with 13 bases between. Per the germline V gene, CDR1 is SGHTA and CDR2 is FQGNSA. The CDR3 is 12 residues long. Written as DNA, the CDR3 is TGTGCCAGCAGCTTAAGGGGACCGTCGCACACCTTC. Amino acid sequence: CASSLRGPSHTF.

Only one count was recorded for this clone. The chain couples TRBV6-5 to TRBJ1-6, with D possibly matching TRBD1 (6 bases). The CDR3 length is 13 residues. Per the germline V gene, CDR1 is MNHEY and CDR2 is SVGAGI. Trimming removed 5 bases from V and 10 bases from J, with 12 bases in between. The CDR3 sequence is CASSVYRVSPLHF. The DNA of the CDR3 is TGTGCCAGCAGTGTCTACAGGGTCTCACCCCTCCACTTT.

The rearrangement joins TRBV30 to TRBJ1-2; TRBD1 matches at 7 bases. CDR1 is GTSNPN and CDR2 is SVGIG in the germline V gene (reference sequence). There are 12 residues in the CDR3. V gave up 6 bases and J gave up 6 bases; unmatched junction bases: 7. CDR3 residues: CACPDRVNGYTF. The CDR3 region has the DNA TGTGCCTGTCCCGACAGGGTTAATGGCTACACCTTC.

The CDR3 loop is CASSLPQGGETQYF. Written as DNA, the CDR3 is TGTGCCAGCAGCTTACCACAGGGAGGCGAGACCCAGTACTTC. The V and J genes are TRBV5-6 and TRBJ2-5; D assignment may be TRBD1 or TRBD2 (6 bases each). Trimming stripped 2 bases from V and 5 bases from J, with 13 bases between. CDR1 is SGHDT and CDR2 is YYEEEE in the germline V gene. This CDR3 spans 14 amino acids. Complete variable domain (other parts from reference TRBV5-6 and TRBJ2-5): DAGVTQSPTHLIKTRGQQVTLRCSPKSGHDTVSWYQQALGQGPQFIFQYYEEEERQRGNFPDRFSGHQFPNYSSELNVNALLLGDSALYLCASSLPQGGETQYFGPGTRLLVL.

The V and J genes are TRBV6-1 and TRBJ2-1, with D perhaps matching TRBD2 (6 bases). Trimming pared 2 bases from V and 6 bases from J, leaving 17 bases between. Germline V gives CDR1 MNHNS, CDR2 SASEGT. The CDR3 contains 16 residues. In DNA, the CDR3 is TGTGCCAGCAGTGAACGATACGGGGGACTTGGCAATGAGCAGTTCTTC. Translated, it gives CASSERYGGLGNEQFF.

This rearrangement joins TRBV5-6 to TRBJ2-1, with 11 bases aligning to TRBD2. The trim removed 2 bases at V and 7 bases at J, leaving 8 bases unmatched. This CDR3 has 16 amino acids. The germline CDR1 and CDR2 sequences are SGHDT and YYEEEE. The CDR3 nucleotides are TGTGCCAGCAGCTTAGTTAGACTAGCGGGACAAAATGAGCAGTTCTTC. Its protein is CASSLVRLAGQNEQFF.

The DNA for the CDR3 is TGTGCCAGCAGCTTAGGTGGAGGGTACGAGCAGTACTTC. Amino acid sequence: CASSLGGGYEQYF. This sequence joins TRBV7-2 and TRBJ2-7; D is possibly TRBD2 (6 bases). The CDR3 covers 13 residues. CDR1 is SGHTA and CDR2 is FQGNSA in the germline V gene. V was shortened by 1 base and J by 4 bases, with 8 bases between the two germline ends.

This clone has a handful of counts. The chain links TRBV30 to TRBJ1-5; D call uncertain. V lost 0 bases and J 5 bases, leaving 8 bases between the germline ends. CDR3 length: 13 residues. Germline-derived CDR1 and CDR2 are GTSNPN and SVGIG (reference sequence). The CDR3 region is CAWSVLGDQPQHF. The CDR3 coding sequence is TGTGCCTGGAGTGTACTTGGGGATCAGCCCCAGCATTTT.

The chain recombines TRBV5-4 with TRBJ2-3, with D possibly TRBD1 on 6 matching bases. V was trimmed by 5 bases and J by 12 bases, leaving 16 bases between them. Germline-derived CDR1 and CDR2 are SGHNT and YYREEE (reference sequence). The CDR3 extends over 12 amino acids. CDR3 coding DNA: TGTGCCAGCAGTCCGATGGGGGCCGCCCAGTATTTT. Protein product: CASSPMGAAQYF.